Listed below are T cell receptor beta chains from one sample, sequenced in a study of T-cell memory formation after mild COVID-19. TCRdb re-called the 5' RACE reads through MiXCR, storing one row per CDR3 protein. Of about 470,000 distinct CDR3 sequences in the sample, nearly 25% were seen once. Sequencing input: PBMCs or a T cell subset sorted from them (not recorded which). These receptors all stem from an adult woman who had mild COVID-19 (a few samples of this study predate the infection). Cell type and time point are not known. The CDR3 runs from the conserved cysteine through the conserved F or W. The D gene is left open where the match is weak. Clone size is not always given. Where it is, it says once, few, many or a class for expanded clones.

TRBJ1-5	TRBV20-1	once	NA	CSAREGPETGSNQPQHF	TGCAGTGCTAGAGAAGGTCCGGAGACTGGTAGCAATCAGCCCCAGCATTTT
TRBJ2-5	TRBV20-1	few	NA	CSASSPILTETQYF	TGCAGTGCTAGTTCTCCTATACTTACGGAGACCCAGTACTTC
TRBJ2-7	TRBV6-2/TRBV6-3	few	NA	CASTDTRYEQYF	TGTGCCAGCACTGATACGCGCTACGAGCAGTACTTC
TRBJ1-6	TRBV9	NA	TRBD1	CASSARQGEGSPLHF	TGTGCCAGCAGCGCCAGACAGGGAGAAGGTTCACCCCTCCACTTT
TRBJ2-2	TRBV13	once	NA	CASSSSGTAWGGGPEKYTGELFF	TGTGCCAGCAGCTCGTCCGGGACAGCCTGGGGCGGGGGGCCCGAAAAATACACCGGGGAGCTGTTTTTT
TRBJ2-7	TRBV4-1	NA	NA	CASRDSTYEQYF	TGCGCCAGCAGAGACAGTACCTACGAGCAGTACTTC
TRBJ2-2	TRBV20-1	few	NA	CSARGRHRGPTGELFF	TGCAGTGCCCGCGGACGCCACCGAGGGCCCACCGGGGAGCTGTTTTTT
TRBJ1-2	TRBV5-1	NA	TRBD1	CASSPGTAGLGFGYTF	TGCGCCAGCAGCCCCGGGACAGCTGGCCTCGGGTTTGGCTACACCTTC
TRBJ2-5	TRBV12-3/TRBV12-4	few	NA	CASNDRGRETQYF	TGTGCCAGCAACGACCGGGGACGGGAGACCCAGTACTTC
TRBJ2-1	TRBV5-1	few	NA	CASSLQSDNNEQFF	TGCGCCAGCAGCTTGCAGAGCGATAACAATGAGCAGTTCTTC
TRBJ1-1	TRBV4-1	few	TRBD1	CASSPQQGINTEAFF	TGCGCCAGCAGCCCCCAACAGGGGATAAACACTGAAGCTTTCTTT
TRBJ2-3	TRBV5-1	NA	TRBD2	CASSFPTSGRDTQYF	TGCGCCAGCAGCTTCCCGACTAGCGGGAGGGATACGCAGTATTTT
TRBJ2-1	TRBV5-1	few	NA	CASSLIAVTGMYNEQFF	TGCGCCAGCAGCTTGATAGCTGTGACAGGCATGTACAATGAGCAGTTCTTC
TRBJ2-1	TRBV7-9	few	NA	CASRKGSYNEQFF	TGTGCCAGCAGGAAGGGATCCTACAATGAGCAGTTCTTC
TRBJ1-2	TRBV12-3/TRBV12-4	many	NA	CASSLGRNYGYTF	TGTGCCAGCAGTTTAGGCAGAAACTATGGCTACACCTTC
TRBJ2-6	TRBV3-1	few	NA	CASSPRGGANVLTF	TGTGCCAGCAGCCCCCGGGGGGGGGCCAACGTCCTGACTTTC
TRBJ1-4	TRBV20-1	NA	NA	CSANGDGTNEKLFF	TGCAGTGCTAACGGGGACGGAACTAATGAAAAACTGTTTTTT
TRBJ2-3	TRBV7-3	few	TRBD2	CASSLKGLYTDTQYF	TGTGCCAGCAGCTTAAAGGGACTATACACAGATACGCAGTATTTT
TRBJ2-5	TRBV24-1	few	NA	CATSDRGAAQETQYF	TGTGCCACCAGTGATAGAGGGGCCGCTCAAGAGACCCAGTACTTC
TRBJ2-3	TRBV20-1	NA	TRBD2	CSMWTSGGADTQYF	TGCAGTATGTGGACTAGCGGGGGGGCGGATACGCAGTATTTT
TRBJ1-4	TRBV3-1	NA	NA	CASSHPPTAGEKLFF	TGTGCCAGCAGCCATCCCCCGACGGCAGGTGAAAAACTGTTTTTT
TRBJ2-7	TRBV2	few	NA	CASSEWGAEYEQYF	TGTGCCAGCAGTGAATGGGGGGCCGAGTACGAGCAGTACTTC
TRBJ1-1	TRBV7-9	NA	NA	CASSLRGALSEAFF	TGTGCCAGCAGCTTAAGAGGGGCCCTCAGTGAAGCTTTCTTT
TRBJ2-1	TRBV3-1	few	TRBD2	CASSLSGRILNEQFF	TGTGCCAGCAGCCTGAGCGGGAGAATTCTCAATGAGCAGTTCTTC
TRBJ2-3	TRBV20-1	many	TRBD2	CSAPRLAVFTDTQYF	TGCAGTGCCCCCCGACTAGCGGTTTTCACAGATACGCAGTATTTT
TRBJ2-5	TRBV5-1	NA	NA	CASTTGRRVKETQYF	TGCGCCAGCACCACAGGACGGCGGGTGAAAGAGACCCAGTACTTC
TRBJ2-7	TRBV19	few	TRBD1	CASSRTTGTYEQYF	TGTGCCAGTAGTAGAACGACAGGGACCTACGAGCAGTACTTC
TRBJ2-3	TRBV9	few	NA	CASSQPGTSTDTQYF	TGTGCCAGCAGTCAACCGGGTACTAGCACAGATACGCAGTATTTT
TRBJ2-1	TRBV7-3	NA	TRBD2	CASSSGLAGVGDEQFF	TGTGCCAGCAGCTCGGGACTAGCGGGAGTGGGCGATGAGCAGTTCTTC
TRBJ2-7	TRBV4-1	NA	TRBD2	CASSHGTSGGPNIYEQYF	TGCGCCAGCAGCCACGGGACTAGCGGGGGGCCGAATATCTACGAGCAGTACTTC
TRBJ1-5	TRBV19	few	NA	CASSPELSNQPQHF	TGTGCCAGTAGTCCAGAGCTTAGCAATCAGCCCCAGCATTTT
TRBJ2-1	TRBV7-2	NA	TRBD2	CASSPETSGSLVFF	TGTGCCAGCAGCCCAGAGACTAGCGGGAGTCTGGTGTTCTTC
TRBJ2-1	TRBV19	few	TRBD2	CASRPRLAGGYNEQFF	TGTGCCAGTAGACCCCGACTAGCGGGAGGTTACAATGAGCAGTTCTTC
TRBJ2-7	TRBV18	many	NA	CASSPGGGTYEQYF	TGTGCCAGCTCACCAGGAGGGGGAACCTACGAGCAGTACTTC
TRBJ2-7	TRBV14	few	NA	CASSLFSGISTYEQYF	TGTGCCAGCAGCCTTTTTTCCGGGATTTCAACCTACGAGCAGTACTTC
TRBJ2-3	TRBV20-1	few	NA	CSGKSGPITDTQYF	TGCAGTGGTAAAAGCGGCCCTATCACAGATACGCAGTATTTT
TRBJ2-3	TRBV7-2	NA	TRBD2	CASGRLAGKDTQYF	TGTGCCAGCGGACGACTAGCGGGCAAAGATACGCAGTATTTT
TRBJ2-3	TRBV5-6	NA	NA	CASSLTGPPQYF	TGTGCCAGCAGCTTGACTGGACCCCCCCAGTATTTT
TRBJ2-1	TRBV5-5	NA	TRBD2	CASSTGLGVYNEQFF	TGTGCCAGCAGTACGGGACTAGGGGTCTACAATGAGCAGTTCTTC
TRBJ1-2	TRBV20-1	few	NA	CSARDGTEVLGYGYTF	TGCAGTGCTAGAGACGGGACCGAGGTGCTCGGGTATGGCTACACCTTC
TRBJ2-3	TRBV7-9	few	NA	CASSLELSWQYF	TGTGCCAGCAGCTTAGAGTTAAGCTGGCAGTATTTT